This T cell receptor (beta chain) derives from a study of PD-1 blockade in classical Hodgkin lymphoma. Profiled with immunoSEQ multiplex PCR; TCRdb holds only in-frame clones, not every one. The sample contains about 13,000 clones, roughly nine tenths of which appear only once. There was relapse after autologous stem cell transplantation in every patient, and there was variation in brentuximab vedotin exposure. Trimming stripped 0 bases from V and 7 bases from J, with 10 bases between. CDR1 and CDR2 (germline): SGHNT, YYREEE (reference sequence). The CDR3 extends over 13 amino acids. The TCR comes from a human donor with classical Hodgkin lymphoma. This specimen consisted of peripheral blood mononuclear cells (PBMCs), obtained at baseline. The chain combines TRBV5-4 with TRBJ1-1; D is ambiguous. CDR3 bases: TGTGCCAGCAGCTTGGCGCAGGTTAATGAAGCTTTCTTT. Its translation: CASSLAQVNEAFF.